This T cell receptor beta chain comes out of a study of shared clonotypes between healthy human individuals. The CDR3 is 13 residues long. V lost 1 base and J lost 14, with 15 bases in between. The germline CDR1 and CDR2 sequences are LNHDA and SQIVND (reference sequence). Produced via immunoSEQ multiplex PCR; TCRdb's table is partial and in-frame only. In the table there are 450,000 to 500,000 clones, about 72% of which are singletons. The donors, healthy adults who were HIV-negative, had experienced no recent acute infections or vaccinations. The study's findings and limits: Sampling used blood alone; tissue repertoires probably differ.

On this clone: Its specificity is not known.

Specimen: PBMCs. The rearrangement uses TRBV19 and TRBJ2-1; the D gene could be TRBD1 or TRBD2 (6 bases each). This clonotype was obtained from a woman in her forties in good health. Some clones in this sample may be carry-over from other donors' samples. The CDR3 DNA reads TGTGCCAGTAGTATAGTCGGGGGCCCCATGGAGTTCTTC. This translates into CASSIVGGPMEFF.